This T cell receptor (beta chain) was identified during a study of T-cell reconstitution after alpha-beta-depleted transplantation in children. A few counts support this clonotype. Preparing the TCRbeta library involved the use of unique molecular identifiers. TCRdb passed the PCR reads through MiXCR, listing each CDR3 protein once. The sample has a few hundred thousand distinct CDR3 sequences, roughly 21% seen once. The receptor's source is a human donor who donated a stem cell graft to a child with acute myeloid leukemia. This specimen was PBMCs from the stem cell graft donor, taken from the stem cell graft.

The CDR3 loop is CSVLSSPNRGEQFF. The CDR3 bases are TGCAGCGTGTTAAGTAGCCCCAACCGAGGTGAGCAGTTCTTC. The chain uses TRBV29-1 and TRBJ2-1; unclear D gene. The CDR3 loop spans 14 amino acids. V was pared by 6 bases and J by 9 bases, with 21 bases between. CDR1 SQVTM and CDR2 ANQGSEA come from the germline V gene.